This T cell receptor beta chain comes out of a study of T cell clonotyping in hematopoietic cell transplantation. Study-level information: Recipient samples before transplant were obtained post-cytoreduction. General study findings and limits: Pathologically expanded recipient clonotypes increased progressively from day 30 to day 180 as diversity fell. Without cell sorting, CD4 versus CD8 contributions remain unresolved.

Time point defined: recipient sample about 28 days before transplant, after cytoreduction. Turning to this clone: Its target is not known.

V was clipped by 10 bases and J by 0 bases, with 20 bases between them. Germline V gene data show CDR1 as SGHRS and CDR2 as YFSETQ. This CDR3 contains 15 residues. TCRdb's copy holds only in-frame clones and misses some; the assay was immunoSEQ multiplex PCR. The data hold roughly 40,000 clones, with around 85% observed a single time. The material sequenced was peripheral blood mononuclear cells, taken before stem cell transplant. The receptor was derived from a man aged 55-75 years with acute myeloid leukemia. Some clones in this sample may be carry-over from other donors' samples. V gene TRBV5-1 combines with J gene TRBJ2-7; no reliable D call. The DNA of the CDR3 is TGCGCCTCCCTTCCTTGCGGTTATCACTCCTACGAGCAGTACTTC. This gives the protein CASLPCGYHSYEQYF.